Reported below is one T cell receptor beta chain. Its antigen is currently unknown. This entry is derived from a study of T cells in Graves' hyperthyroidism and ophthalmopathy. Study results and caveats: Most clonotypes expanded in thyroid above 0.001 were likewise present in blood. The model's output predicted ophthalmopathy at a median of 6.5 months prior to onset.

Germline V gene sequence: CDR1 KGHSH, CDR2 LQKENI. The CDR3 consists of 15 residues. V lost 5 bases, J lost 0 bases, and 11 bases lay in between. Amplification of TCR beta CDR3 regions used RNA as the template. Initially, a first-round RT-PCR of the TCR CDR3 employed the HTBI primer set. TCRdb called the multiplex PCR reads again in MiXCR, with one record for every CDR3 protein. This sample has around 300,000 distinct CDR3 sequences, with roughly an eighth found just once. What was sequenced was blood. The TCR comes from a woman in her thirties or forties with Graves' hyperthyroidism. The chain links TRBV18 to TRBJ1-3, with D hard to call. CDR3 nucleotide sequence: TGTGCCAGCTCATCTGGACCTTACTCTGGAAACACCATATATTTT. As protein: CASSSGPYSGNTIYF. Together with reference TRBV18 and TRBJ1-3, the CDR3 gives the full variable domain: NAGVMQNPRHLVRRRGQEARLRCSPMKGHSHVYWYRQLPEEGLKFMVYLQKENIIDESGMPKERFSAEFPKEGPSILRIQQVVRGDSAAYFCASSSGPYSGNTIYFGEGSWLTVV.